Listed below are T cell receptor beta chains from one sample, sequenced in a study of blood T cell repertoires in COVID-19. Assay: immunoSEQ multiplex PCR; the TCRdb copy retains only in-frame clones and omits some. The sample consists of approximately 190,000 clones, roughly four fifths of them appearing once. Sequenced material: peripheral blood. The receptors here all came from a man younger than 40 with active or convalescent COVID-19. Each CDR3 is given with its conserved first and last residue. The D gene is left open where the match is weak. Size is omitted from some rows. Given values are once, few, many or a class for expanded clones.

TRBV11-2	TRBD2	TRBJ2-5	.	TGTGCCAGCAGCTCTCGGACTAGCGGGGGATACCAAGAGACCCAGTACTTC	CASSSRTSGGYQETQYF
TRBV19	TRBD1	TRBJ1-1	.	TGTGCCAGTAATTCGGAAACCGGGACAGAGGCCCGTGACACTGAAGCTTTCTTT	CASNSETGTEARDTEAFF
TRBV11-2	.	TRBJ2-3	.	TGTGCCAGCAGCTCCGGAGCGGGTATTAGCACAGATACGCAGTATTTT	CASSSGAGISTDTQYF
TRBV28	TRBD2	TRBJ2-2	once	TGTGCCAGCAACGAAGCGGGAGAGGGTACCGGGGAGCTGTTTTTT	CASNEAGEGTGELFF
TRBV9	.	TRBJ2-1	.	TGTGCCAGCAGCGTAGCTACCGATAATGAGCAGTTCTTC	CASSVATDNEQFF
TRBV3-1/TRBV3-2	TRBD2	TRBJ2-2	.	TGTGCCAGCAGCCCCGGGACTAGCGGGAGACCCGGGGAGCTGTTTTTT	CASSPGTSGRPGELFF
TRBV18	.	TRBJ1-2	.	TGTGCCAGCTCACCACAGGAGGAGTCCCATGGCTACACCTTC	CASSPQEESHGYTF
TRBV25-1	.	TRBJ1-2	.	TGTGCCAGCAGTGAATTGGTCCCCCGGGGCTACACCTTC	CASSELVPRGYTF
TRBV6-2/TRBV6-3	.	TRBJ2-1	.	TGTGCCAGCAGTTATGAGGTTGGACTGGAGACTTACAATGAGCAGTTCTTC	CASSYEVGLETYNEQFF
TRBV12-3/TRBV12-4	TRBD1	TRBJ2-7	.	TGTGCCACCAGACAGGGGTCTGTGTACGAGCAGTACTTC	CATRQGSVYEQYF
TRBV5-1	.	TRBJ1-4	.	TGCGCCAGCAGCTTGGCCATCACAGGAATGGGGGAAAAACTGTTTTTT	CASSLAITGMGEKLFF
TRBV7-6	TRBD2	TRBJ2-3	.	TGTGCCAGCAGGCCCACTAGCGGGAGGGCCACAGATACGCAGTATTTT	CASRPTSGRATDTQYF
TRBV7-2	.	TRBJ2-2	.	TGTGCCAGCAGCTTAGCAGGGGACACCGGGGAGCTGTTTTTT	CASSLAGDTGELFF
TRBV5-1	TRBD2	TRBJ2-5	once	TGCGCCAGCAGCTTAGGCGGGGGGAAAGAGACCCAGTACTTC	CASSLGGGKETQYF
TRBV9	TRBD1	TRBJ1-2	.	TGTGCCAGCAGCGCCCGGGACAGGGGTGGCTACACCTTC	CASSARDRGGYTF
TRBV4-1	.	TRBJ2-2	.	TGCGCCAGCAGCCAAGTAGACTTGACCGCGAACACCGGGGAGCTGTTTTTT	CASSQVDLTANTGELFF
TRBV30	.	TRBJ2-7	.	TGTGCCTGGAACCCCAGCCCGCAAAGGGGAGGCGAGCAGTACTTC	CAWNPSPQRGGEQYF
TRBV30	TRBD1	TRBJ1-2	.	TGTGCCTGGAGTGTTGGGACAGGGGCTGGCTACACCTTC	CAWSVGTGAGYTF
TRBV7-8	.	TRBJ2-5	.	TGTGCCAGCAGCTTAGCGGGACGGGAGAGTTACCAAGAGACCCAGTACTTC	CASSLAGRESYQETQYF
TRBV29-1	TRBD1	TRBJ1-4	.	TGCAGCGTTGTCGGGGGGACAGGGGCGGGAAAACTGTTTTTT	CSVVGGTGAGKLFF